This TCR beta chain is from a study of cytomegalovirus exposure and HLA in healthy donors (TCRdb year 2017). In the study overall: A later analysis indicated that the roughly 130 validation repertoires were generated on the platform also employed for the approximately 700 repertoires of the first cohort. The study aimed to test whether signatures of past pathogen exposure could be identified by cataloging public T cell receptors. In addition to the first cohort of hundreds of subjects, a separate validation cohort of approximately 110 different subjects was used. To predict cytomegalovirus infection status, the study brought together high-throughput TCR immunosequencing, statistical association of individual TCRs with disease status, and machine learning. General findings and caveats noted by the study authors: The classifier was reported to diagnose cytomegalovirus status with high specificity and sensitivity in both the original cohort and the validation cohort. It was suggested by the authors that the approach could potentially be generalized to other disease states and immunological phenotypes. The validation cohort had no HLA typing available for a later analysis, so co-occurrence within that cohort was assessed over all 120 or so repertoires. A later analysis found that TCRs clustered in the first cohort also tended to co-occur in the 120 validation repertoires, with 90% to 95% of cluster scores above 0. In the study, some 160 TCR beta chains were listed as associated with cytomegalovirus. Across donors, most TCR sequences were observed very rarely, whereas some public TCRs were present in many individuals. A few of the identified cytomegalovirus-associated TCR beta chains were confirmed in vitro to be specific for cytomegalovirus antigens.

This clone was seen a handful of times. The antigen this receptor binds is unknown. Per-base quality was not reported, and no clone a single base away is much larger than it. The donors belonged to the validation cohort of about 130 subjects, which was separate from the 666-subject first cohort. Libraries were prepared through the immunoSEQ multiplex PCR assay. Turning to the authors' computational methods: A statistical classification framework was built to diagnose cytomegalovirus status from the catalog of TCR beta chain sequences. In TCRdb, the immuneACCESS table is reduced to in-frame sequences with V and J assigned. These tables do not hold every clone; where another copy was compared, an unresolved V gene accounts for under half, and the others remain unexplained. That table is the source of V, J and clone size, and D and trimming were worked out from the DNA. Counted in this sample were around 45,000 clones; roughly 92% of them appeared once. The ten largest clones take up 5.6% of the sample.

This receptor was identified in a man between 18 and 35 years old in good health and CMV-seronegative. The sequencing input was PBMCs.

The CDR3 amino acid sequence is: CASSQSTGGANYGYTF. The sequenced DNA is TGTGCCAGCAGCCAGAGCACAGGGGGAGCTAACTATGGCTACACCTTC. The chain uses TRBV7-2 and TRBJ1-2; TRBD1 agrees with 8 junctional bases. V loses 5 bases at its end and J loses 0 bases; junction bases beyond the gene matches: 8. The CDR3 has 16 amino acids, counting the end cysteine and phenylalanine. The sequence is cut down to CDR3 DNA, 48 bases in frame from base 1. The germline V gene gives CDR1 as SGHTA and CDR2 as FQGNSA.